These 13 T cell receptor beta chains came from one sample sequenced in a study of T cell responses to AZD1222 COVID-19 vaccine. TCRdb's table, derived via immunoSEQ multiplex PCR, lists solely in-frame clones and lacks some. The sample lists 80,000 or so clones; 80% to 95% were seen once. Sequenced material: peripheral blood, taken on day 0 of MenACWY control vaccination. These receptor sequences come from an adult in good health.

The rearrangement joins TRBV18 to TRBJ1-4; a possible D gene is TRBD1 (6 bases). Trimming took 8 bases from V and 8 from J, leaving 15 bases between them. Germline assignment: CDR1 KGHSH and CDR2 LQKENI. The CDR3 is 13 residues long. The CDR3 loop is CASTPGGAEKLFF. The CDR3 bases are TGTGCCAGCACCCCGGGGGGCGCAGAAAAACTGTTTTTT.

This clone appeared a few times. This chain links TRBV3-1 (or the pseudogene TRBV3-2) with TRBJ2-1; no clear D. The CDR3 spans 15 residues. Germline assignment: CDR1 LGHDT and CDR2 YNNKEL (reference sequence). V dropped 6 bases and J dropped 7 bases, with 19 bases sitting between them. The CDR3, as DNA: TGTGCCAGCAGGAACAAGCCCTGGGTTTCAAATGAGCAGTTCTTC. Its protein is CASRNKPWVSNEQFF.

V and J are TRBV5-5 and TRBJ1-1, with D possibly being TRBD1 (6 bases). Germline CDR1 is SGHKS and CDR2 is YYEKEE (reference sequence). V lost 4 bases and J 5 bases, leaving 9 bases between the germline ends. This CDR3 spans 12 amino acids. CDR3 DNA sequence: TGTGCCAGCAGCCGAGGGGGGACTGAAGCTTTCTTT. Its translation: CASSRGGTEAFF.

This clone was seen more than once but under ten times. The V call is TRBV28, the J call TRBJ1-5, with D uncertain. The CDR3 extends over 15 amino acids. Germline V gives CDR1 MDHEN, CDR2 SYDVKM. Trimming took 8 bases from V and 7 from J, leaving 21 bases between them. DNA for the CDR3: TGTGCCAGCGGTTCTTTTGTCACAGTCGGCCAGCCCCAGCATTTT. Amino acid sequence: CASGSFVTVGQPQHF.

A note on this clone: Its ends do not fully match the called genes, so a read error is possible. V and J are TRBV11-2 and TRBJ1-6; perhaps TRBD1 as D (5 bases). Germline assignment: CDR1 SGHAT and CDR2 FQNNGV. The CDR3 sequence is 15 residues long. In DNA, the CDR3 is TGTGCCAGCAGCTTAGTAGTCCGAGCGGCCCGAGGGGTCAACTTT. Encoded protein: CASSLVVRAARGVNF.

The V call is TRBV5-4, the J call TRBJ2-5, with a tentative D call TRBD2 (7 bases). Trimming shortened V by 3 bases and J by 2 bases, and 14 bases separated the two germline ends. Germline loops: CDR1 SGHNT, CDR2 YYREEE (reference sequence). The CDR3 totals 15 residues. CDR3 protein: CASSSPSGTQETQYF. CDR3 DNA: TGTGCCAGCAGCTCGCCCAGCGGGACACAAGAGACCCAGTACTTC.

The rearrangement uses TRBV10-2 and TRBJ1-3; D unresolved. Germline lookup yields CDR1 WSHSY and CDR2 SAAADI. V lost 2 bases to trimming and J lost 8 bases, with 16 bases between them. CDR3 length: 15 residues. CDR3 in DNA: TGCGCCAGCAGTGAGGGCGCAGCGGGCTTAGACACCATATATTTT. Residues: CASSEGAAGLDTIYF.

The rearrangement uses TRBV6-5 and TRBJ1-1, with D perhaps TRBD1 (6 bases). Germline CDR1 MNHEY, CDR2 SVGAGI. The CDR3 consists of 13 residues. Trimming left V 10 bases short and J 1 base short, with 13 bases between. In nucleotides, the CDR3 is TGTGCCATCTCATGGGGGCCGAACACTGAAGCTTTCTTT. It encodes CAISWGPNTEAFF.

For this clone: The conserved final phenylalanine or tryptophan is absent from the CDR3, which likely points to a read error. The chain has TRBV12-3 or TRBV12-4 and TRBJ2-2; D is undetermined. The CDR3 sequence is 13 residues long. Deletions cut 6 bases from V and 1 base from J, with 6 bases between. CDR3 coding DNA: TGTGCCAGCAGAGGGCAGAACACCGGGGAGCTGTTTATT. Translation: CASRGQNTGELFI.

This rearrangement joins TRBV6-5 to TRBJ1-5; no definite D call. This CDR3 has 16 amino acids. V was shortened by 4 bases and J by 4 bases, with 17 bases between the two germline ends. Germline V CDR1 and CDR2: MNHEY, SVGAGI. The CDR3 sequence: CASSSRVGPDNQPQHF. The CDR3 DNA sequence: TGTGCCAGCAGTTCTAGAGTTGGGCCTGATAATCAGCCCCAGCATTTT.

The V gene is TRBV5-8, the J gene TRBJ1-5; 10 bases are shared with TRBD1. The V and J ends lost 4 bases and 7 bases, in that order; junction bases with no gene match: 11. This CDR3 is 16 amino acids long. Germline loops: CDR1 SGHTS, CDR2 YDEGEE. CDR3 protein: CASSGRTGGEGQPQHF. DNA of the CDR3: TGTGCCAGCAGCGGCCGGACAGGGGGTGAAGGCCAGCCCCAGCATTTT.

The chain recombines TRBV19 with TRBJ1-3; TRBD1 aligns across 7 bases. The CDR3 spans 13 residues. V lost 9 bases and J lost 4; bases outside the gene matches: 6. Germline lookup yields CDR1 LNHDA and CDR2 SQIVND (reference sequence). CDR3 in amino acids: CASEQGSGNTIYF. For the CDR3, the DNA is TGTGCCAGCGAACAGGGGTCCGGAAACACCATATATTTT.

The rearrangement links TRBV19 to TRBJ2-3; 8 bases fit TRBD2. Per germline, CDR1 LNHDA and CDR2 SQIVND (reference sequence). CDR3 length: 16 residues. The V gene end was trimmed by 3 bases and the J gene end by 0 bases; junction bases not matched to a gene: 5. The CDR3 is CASSISGLVSTDTQYF. DNA for the CDR3: TGTGCCAGTAGTATCTCGGGACTAGTAAGCACAGATACGCAGTATTTT.